The 28 T cell receptor beta chains in this list originate from one sample, sequenced in a study of blood T cells in healthy people across ages. A second PCR, run for about 7 to 11 cycles, used a sample-barcoded 5' primer plus a J-beta primer mix. MiXCR was run by TCRdb on the 5' RACE reads, yielding one entry per CDR3 protein. The sample holds 600,000 or so distinct CDR3 sequences, roughly 21% seen once. The sample was blood. These receptors were taken from a man aged 65 to 85 in good health.

This clonotype was found many times. This chain links TRBV5-1 with TRBJ2-2, with TRBD2 matching 7 bases. Germline trimming cut 0 bases from V and 4 bases from J; bases unmatched to any gene: 6. The CDR3 loop spans 16 amino acids. The germline V gene encodes CDR1 SGHRS and CDR2 YFSETQ. The CDR3 spells CASSLGGSGGTGELFF. CDR3 in DNA: TGCGCCAGCAGCTTGGGCGGGAGCGGCGGCACCGGGGAGCTGTTTTTT.

In this sample, this clonotype turned up a few times. This chain connects TRBV2 to TRBJ2-1; D ambiguous. The CDR3 spans 12 residues. Germline CDR1 reads SNHLY; CDR2 reads FYNNEI. V was shortened by 4 bases and J by 8 bases, with 9 bases between the two germline ends. The CDR3 sequence is CASSGSADEQFF. CDR3 DNA: TGTGCCAGCAGTGGGTCGGCGGATGAGCAGTTCTTC.

This clonotype was observed a handful of times. The V and J genes are TRBV3-1 and TRBJ2-5, with 8 bases aligning to TRBD2. This CDR3 comprises 17 residues. Trimming at V came to 1 base and at J to 4 bases, leaving 11 bases not matched to a gene. The V gene's germline CDR1 is LGHDT and CDR2 YNNKEL (reference sequence). This chain's CDR3 is CASSQGTRSGSGETQYF. CDR3 sequence (DNA): TGTGCCAGCAGCCAAGGAACGCGAAGCGGGAGTGGAGAGACCCAGTACTTC.

The CDR3 DNA follows: TGTGCCAGCAGCATAGGGACTAGCGGGAGGGGACCCTACAATGAGCAGTTCTTC. Its translation: CASSIGTSGRGPYNEQFF. This chain joins TRBV7-3 and TRBJ2-5; 16 positions match TRBD2. The J call may not be correct, given that the DNA end is closer to TRBJ2-1. Per the germline V gene, CDR1 is SGHTA and CDR2 is FQGTGA. The CDR3 is 18 amino acids.

This chain joins TRBV29-1 and TRBJ2-6, with 7 bases aligning to TRBD2. Germline assignment: CDR1 SQVTM and CDR2 ANQGSEA. J was trimmed by 2 bases and V by 6 bases; bases with no gene match: 7. The CDR3 is 15 amino acids. The CDR3 coding sequence is TGCAGCGTCCTTCGGGGGGAGACTGGGGCCAACGTCCTGACTTTC. Its protein is CSVLRGETGANVLTF.

The chain recombines TRBV3-1 with TRBJ1-1, with unresolved D. The V end lost 5 bases, the J end lost 5 bases, and 12 bases lay between the germline ends. Germline V gene data show CDR1 as LGHDT and CDR2 as YNNKEL (reference sequence). This CDR3 contains 13 residues. CDR3 loop: CASSVHLGTEAFF. In nucleotides, the CDR3 is TGTGCCAGCAGCGTACATTTGGGGACTGAAGCTTTCTTT.

There are a few counts of this clonotype. The chain recombines TRBV28 with TRBJ2-7, with 10 bases matching TRBD2. CDR1 is MDHEN and CDR2 is SYDVKM in the germline V gene. The CDR3 contains 16 residues. The V segment lost 6 bases and the J segment 6 bases; nucleotides outside the gene matches: 14. The CDR3 reads CASRDPSGSVGIEQYF. The CDR3 region has the DNA TGTGCCAGCAGGGACCCTAGCGGGAGTGTCGGGATCGAGCAGTACTTC.

This clonotype was observed a handful of times. The chain joins TRBV5-1 to TRBJ2-3, with TRBD1 matching 8 bases. CDR3 size: 14 residues. Looked up from germline, CDR1 is SGHRS and CDR2 is YFSETQ. The V and J ends lost 5 bases and 4 bases, in that order; junction bases with no gene match: 6. CDR3 amino acids: CASSTDRAPDTQYF. In DNA, the CDR3 is TGCGCCAGCAGTACGGACAGGGCCCCAGATACGCAGTATTTT. Complete variable domain (other parts from reference TRBV5-1 and TRBJ2-3): KAGVTQTPRYLIKTRGQQVTLSCSPISGHRSVSWYQQTPGQGLQFLFEYFSETQRNKGNFPGRFSGRQFSNSRSEMNVSTLELGDSALYLCASSTDRAPDTQYFGPGTRLTVL.

This clonotype appeared a single time. An end of the junction differs from the germline gene, which may be a read error. V and J are TRBV5-6 and TRBJ1-3, with 11 bases matching TRBD1. Germline-derived CDR1 and CDR2 are SGHDT and YYEEEE. The CDR3 is 16 residues long. CDR3 amino acids: CASSTWTGGTGNTVYF. The CDR3 DNA is TGTGCCAGCAGCACCTGGACAGGGGGCACTGGAAACACCGTATATTTT.

In this sample, this clonotype turned up a few times. The J gene is TRBJ2-7, the V gene TRBV5-1; no clear D. Trimming took off 1 base at V and 5 bases at J, with 13 bases between the two ends. The germline CDR1 and CDR2 sequences are SGHRS and YFSETQ. The CDR3 is made up of 14 amino acids. The CDR3 sequence is CASSLRPTANEQYF. As DNA, the CDR3 is TGCGCCAGCAGCTTGAGGCCAACAGCAAACGAGCAGTACTTC.

This clonotype has a count of ten or more. J is TRBJ2-1 and V is TRBV6-5, with TRBD2 matching over 11 bases. The CDR3 has 17 residues. The junction had 9 bases not matched to a gene; V was cut back by 2 bases and J by 6 bases. Germline lookup yields CDR1 MNHEY and CDR2 SVGAGI. The CDR3 bases are TGTGCCAGCAGTTACACTAGCGGGAGAGGGGCCCCCAATGAGCAGTTCTTC. Translated: CASSYTSGRGAPNEQFF.

V is TRBV6-2 or TRBV6-3 and J is TRBJ2-2; D uncertain. CDR1 is MNHEY, CDR2 SVGEGT, per germline. Deletions cut 2 bases from V and 2 bases from J, with 12 bases between. The CDR3 spans 16 residues. The CDR3 reads CASSYIRTINTGELFF. DNA for the CDR3: TGTGCCAGCAGTTACATCAGGACGATTAACACCGGGGAGCTGTTTTTT.

This clonotype showed up just a few times. The chain is built from TRBV18 and TRBJ1-1, with D uncertain. CDR3 length: 14 amino acids. Trimming removed 4 bases at V and 2 bases at J, with 11 bases between. Germline CDR1 is KGHSH and CDR2 is LQKENI. CDR3 in amino acids: CASSLDAANTEAFF. CDR3 coding DNA: TGTGCCAGCTCACTGGATGCGGCAAACACTGAAGCTTTCTTT.

The genes are TRBV18 and TRBJ2-7; maybe TRBD1 (6 bases). The CDR3 is 14 residues long. The germline V gene has CDR1 KGHSH and CDR2 LQKENI. V lost 4 bases and J 2 bases, leaving 12 bases between the germline ends. In DNA, the CDR3 is TGTGCCAGCTCACTTCTAGACAGGACCTACGAGCAGTACTTC. Translation: CASSLLDRTYEQYF.

The gene calls are TRBV20-1 and TRBJ2-1, with D unresolved. Trimming took 6 bases from V and 5 from J, leaving 8 bases between them. This CDR3 has 11 amino acids. Germline-derived CDR1 and CDR2 are DFQATT and SNEGSKA (reference sequence). DNA for the CDR3: TGCAGTGCCGTGCCAGACAATGAGCAGTTCTTC. The encoded protein is CSAVPDNEQFF.

V and J are TRBV7-9 and TRBJ2-3, with TRBD2 matching 11 bases. The V gene's germline CDR1 is SEHNR and CDR2 FQNEAQ (reference sequence). The CDR3 runs 16 residues. V shed 4 bases and J 7 bases; nucleotides not matched to a gene: 10. CDR3 coding DNA: TGTGCCAGCAGCTCGGAACTAGCGGGAGACGGGAATACGCAGTATTTT. Translation: CASSSELAGDGNTQYF. The whole variable domain, remainder taken from reference TRBV7-9 and TRBJ2-3, is DTGVSQNPRHKITKRGQNVTFRCDPISEHNRLYWYRQTLGQGPEFLTYFQNEAQLEKSRLLSDRFSAERPKGSFSTLEIQRTEQGDSAMYLCASSSELAGDGNTQYFGPGTRLTVL.

The rearrangement joins TRBV7-9 to TRBJ1-6, with no clear D. This CDR3 region has 15 residues. V lost 1 base and J 12 bases, leaving 16 bases between the germline ends. Per the germline V gene, CDR1 is SEHNR and CDR2 is FQNEAQ (reference sequence). CDR3 DNA sequence: TGTGCCAGCAGCTTAGGAGGCCGGGGTTGGGAACCCCTCCACTTT. Translation gives CASSLGGRGWEPLHF. Full variable domain (rest looked up from reference TRBV7-9 and TRBJ1-6): DTGVSQNPRHKITKRGQNVTFRCDPISEHNRLYWYRQTLGQGPEFLTYFQNEAQLEKSRLLSDRFSAERPKGSFSTLEIQRTEQGDSAMYLCASSLGGRGWEPLHFGNGTRLTVT.

This clonotype was observed a few times. The chain uses TRBV29-1 and TRBJ2-5; no definite D call. Near its end, the DNA agrees better with TRBJ2-7, so the J call may be wrong. The germline CDR1 and CDR2 sequences are SQVTM and ANQGSEA. The CDR3 loop spans 11 amino acids. The CDR3 DNA is TGCAGCGTTGTCTTGGGCTACGAGCAGTACTTC. Its translation: CSVVLGYEQYF.

This chain connects TRBV12-5 to TRBJ2-5, with D possibly matching TRBD1 (6 bases). Germline CDR1 reads LGHNT; CDR2 reads FRNRAP. The V and J ends lost 5 bases and 2 bases respectively, with 21 bases between them. The CDR3 runs to 17 residues. CDR3 in amino acids: CASGLGQKAIGQETQYF. The CDR3 region has the DNA TGTGCTAGTGGTCTGGGACAAAAAGCTATTGGGCAAGAGACCCAGTACTTC.

The chain combines TRBV28 with TRBJ1-1; D unresolved. CDR1 and CDR2 from the germline V gene are MDHEN and SYDVKM. The CDR3 runs 11 residues. The V and J ends lost 6 bases and 5 bases respectively, with 7 bases between them. The CDR3 DNA reads as TGTGCCAGCAGCTATGAGACTGAAGCTTTCTTT. Translated: CASSYETEAFF.

This clonotype came up many times. The V and J genes are TRBV2 and TRBJ1-1; D perhaps matches TRBD1 (5 bases). Germline-derived CDR1 and CDR2 are SNHLY and FYNNEI. The CDR3 contains 11 residues. V was clipped by 6 bases and J by 10 bases, with 12 bases between them. For the CDR3, the DNA is TGTGCCAGCAGACAGGTTCTCGGAGCTTTCTTT. This gives the protein CASRQVLGAFF.

The chain links TRBV2 to TRBJ1-1; D gene unclear. This CDR3 is built from 12 residues. The V gene lost 5 bases and the J gene lost 1 base, with 5 bases spanning the gap. Germline CDR1 SNHLY, CDR2 FYNNEI. CDR3 loop: CASSSQNTEAFF. The CDR3 region has the DNA TGTGCCAGCAGTTCCCAGAACACTGAAGCTTTCTTT.

The rearrangement links TRBV20-1 to TRBJ2-3; 7 nucleotides line up with TRBD2. After removal of 2 bases from V and 5 bases from J, the junction contained 7 bases not matched to a gene. The germline V gene has CDR1 DFQATT and CDR2 SNEGSKA (reference sequence). CDR3 length: 14 amino acids. CDR3 nucleotide sequence: TGCAGTGCTAGACTTAGCGGGTGGGGAGATACGCAGTATTTT. As protein: CSARLSGWGDTQYF.

This clonotype turned up a few times. The chain combines TRBV20-1 with TRBJ2-1; 10 bases agree with TRBD2. The junction had 13 bases not matched to a gene; V was cut back by 3 bases and J by 8 bases. The CDR3 spans 16 residues. Germline CDR1 reads DFQATT; CDR2 reads SNEGSKA (reference sequence). The CDR3 bases are TGCAGTGCTAGCCATGAGCGGGAGGGATTTGGAGATGAGCAGTTCTTC. Protein sequence: CSASHEREGFGDEQFF.

The table lists this clonotype with many counts. The rearrangement links TRBV3-1 to TRBJ1-4; the D is unclear. This CDR3 spans 14 amino acids. CDR1 LGHDT and CDR2 YNNKEL come from the germline V gene (reference sequence). The ends were cut back, 3 bases at V and 8 bases at J, with 13 bases in the middle. CDR3 sequence (DNA): TGTGCCAGCAGCCAGGGCAGCCTCGAGGAAAAACTGTTTTTT. As protein: CASSQGSLEEKLFF.

This clonotype was counted ten times or more. This CDR3 reads CASSQPTSQQFF. For the CDR3, the DNA is TGTGCCAGCAGCCAACCGACTAGCCAGCAGTTCTTC. The rearrangement uses TRBV3-1 and TRBJ2-1, with 7 bases lining up with TRBD2. Trimming at V came to 2 bases and at J to 11 bases, leaving 3 bases not matched to a gene. Germline V gene sequence: CDR1 LGHDT, CDR2 YNNKEL (reference sequence). The CDR3 runs 12 residues.

Only one count was recorded for this clonotype. The chain combines TRBV11-2 with TRBJ2-7; D possibly corresponds to TRBD2 (5 bases). Trimming stripped 3 bases from V and 0 bases from J, with 15 bases between. The germline gives CDR1 SGHAT, CDR2 FQNNGV. The CDR3 totals 16 residues. This chain's CDR3 is CASSFSEGVPSYEQYF. The CDR3 coding sequence is TGTGCCAGCAGCTTTTCAGAGGGAGTTCCCTCCTACGAGCAGTACTTC.

This clonotype was picked up a small number of times. The rearrangement joins TRBV11-2 to TRBJ1-1; TRBD1 might be the D (6 bases). CDR3 size: 14 residues. V lost 3 bases to trimming and J lost 0 bases, with 8 bases between them. CDR1 and CDR2 (germline): SGHAT, FQNNGV. For the CDR3, the DNA is TGTGCCAGCAGCTTCAACAGGGTGAACACTGAAGCTTTCTTT. It is translated as CASSFNRVNTEAFF.